This T cell receptor beta chain is drawn from a study of blood T cell repertoires in COVID-19. Overall study context: From T cells, B-cell-depleted T cells, or PBMCs came the material, which was cDNA or gDNA.

Those enrolled in Seattle joined during active infection and were followed longitudinally afterward. Original handling: Estimation of nucleated cell counts was performed using reference gene primer amplification. The table came from immunoSEQ multiplex PCR; TCRdb's copy has only in-frame clones and leaves some out. The V and J calls and clone size were taken over from that table, and D and trimming were inferred from the DNA. This table holds about 68,000 clones, around nine tenths found once. Germline CDR1 SNHLY, CDR2 FYNNEI. V was clipped by 2 bases and J by 1 base, with 8 bases between them. This CDR3 has 14 residues.

Specimen: peripheral blood. The TCR originated in a woman aged 50 to 60 with COVID-19, enrolled during active disease. The chain has TRBV2 and TRBJ1-2; D ambiguous. This CDR3 is CASSEWQRNYGYTF. The CDR3 DNA follows: TGTGCCAGCAGTGAATGGCAGCGTAACTATGGCTACACCTTC.